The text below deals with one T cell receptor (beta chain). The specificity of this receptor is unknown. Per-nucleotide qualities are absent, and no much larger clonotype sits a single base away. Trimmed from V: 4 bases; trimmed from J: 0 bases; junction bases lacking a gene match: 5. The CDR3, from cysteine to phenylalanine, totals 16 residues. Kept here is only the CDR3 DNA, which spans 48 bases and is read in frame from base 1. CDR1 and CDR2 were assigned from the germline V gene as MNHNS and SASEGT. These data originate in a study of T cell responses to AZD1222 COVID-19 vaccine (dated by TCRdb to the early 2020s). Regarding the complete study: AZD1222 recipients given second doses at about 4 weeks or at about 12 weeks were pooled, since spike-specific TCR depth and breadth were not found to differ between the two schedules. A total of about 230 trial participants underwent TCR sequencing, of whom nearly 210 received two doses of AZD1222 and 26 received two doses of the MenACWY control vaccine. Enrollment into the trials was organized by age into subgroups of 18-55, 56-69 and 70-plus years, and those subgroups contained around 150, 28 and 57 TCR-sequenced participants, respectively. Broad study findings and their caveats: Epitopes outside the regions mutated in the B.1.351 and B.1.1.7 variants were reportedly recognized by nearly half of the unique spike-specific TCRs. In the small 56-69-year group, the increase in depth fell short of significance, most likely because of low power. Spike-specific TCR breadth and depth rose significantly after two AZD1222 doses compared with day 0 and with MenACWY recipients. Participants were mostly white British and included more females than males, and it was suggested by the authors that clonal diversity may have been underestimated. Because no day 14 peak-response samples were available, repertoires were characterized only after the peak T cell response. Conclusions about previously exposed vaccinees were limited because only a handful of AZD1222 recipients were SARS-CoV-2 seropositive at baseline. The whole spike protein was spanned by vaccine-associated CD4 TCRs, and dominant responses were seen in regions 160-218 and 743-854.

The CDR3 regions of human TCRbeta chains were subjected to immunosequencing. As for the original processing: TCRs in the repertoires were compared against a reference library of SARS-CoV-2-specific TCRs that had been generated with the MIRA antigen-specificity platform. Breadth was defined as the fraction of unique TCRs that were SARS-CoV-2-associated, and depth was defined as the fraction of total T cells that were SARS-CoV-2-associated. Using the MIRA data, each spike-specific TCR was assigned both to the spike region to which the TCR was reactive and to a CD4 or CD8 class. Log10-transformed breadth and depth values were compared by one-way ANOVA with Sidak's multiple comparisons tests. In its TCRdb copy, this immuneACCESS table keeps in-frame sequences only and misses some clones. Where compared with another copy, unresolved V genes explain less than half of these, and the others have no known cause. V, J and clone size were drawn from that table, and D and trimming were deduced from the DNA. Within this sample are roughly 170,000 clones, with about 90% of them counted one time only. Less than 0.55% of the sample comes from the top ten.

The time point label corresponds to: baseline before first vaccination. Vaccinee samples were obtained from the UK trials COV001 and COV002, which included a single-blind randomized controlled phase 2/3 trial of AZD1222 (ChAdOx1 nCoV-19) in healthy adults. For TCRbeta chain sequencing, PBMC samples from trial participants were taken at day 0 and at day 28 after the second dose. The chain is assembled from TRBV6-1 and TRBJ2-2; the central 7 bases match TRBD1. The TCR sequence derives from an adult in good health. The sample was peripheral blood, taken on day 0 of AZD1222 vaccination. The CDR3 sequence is CASSVQTGPNTGELFF. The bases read TGTGCCAGCAGTGTCCAGACAGGGCCGAACACCGGGGAGCTGTTTTTT.